The present entry profiles one T cell receptor (beta chain) with its context. No antigen is known for it. Base qualities are missing; no much larger clone stands one base away. The protocol used for the library was the immunoSEQ multiplex PCR assay. For most patients, high-throughput TCR-beta CDR3 sequencing of genomic DNA was performed by Adaptive Biotechnologies. Per the original workflow: Adaptive's ImmunoSEQ software was the source of the TCR sequencing data for 15 to 20 patients, while three other patients were processed with MiXCR and VDJtools. CDR3 nucleotide sequences shared between donor and recipient were removed because the origin of such sequences could not be assigned. To count as alloreactive, a clone needed at least 2-fold expansion over unstimulated cells and a minimum CFSE-low frequency of 0.002% (template counts) or 0.001% (read counts). Mappable clones were those detected in sequenced pre-transplant spleen, lymph node, or MLR CFSE-low populations of the donor or recipient. The cumulative frequency of alloreactive clones was calculated as a percentage of all sequences, weighted by copy number. TCRdb's version of the immuneACCESS table is confined to in-frame rearrangements and falls short of the full clone set. An unresolved V gene accounts for under half of the shortfall where checked; the remainder is of unknown origin. D and trimming were read from the DNA, whereas the V and J calls and clone size are those reported in that table. A total of about 19,000 clones appear in this sample, roughly 86% of them only once. Of the sample, around 49% is held by the ten largest clones.

This record belongs to a study of graft-versus-host responses after intestinal transplantation (dated by TCRdb to about 2021). General notes on the study: The transplants that recipients got were multivisceral, liver-intestinal, or isolated intestinal. Every recipient was given anti-thymocyte globulin induction, then maintenance tacrolimus and steroids for roughly 3 years. After intestinal transplantation, graft-versus-host and host-versus-graft alloreactive T cell clones were followed in the graft, circulation and bone marrow using bulk TCR-beta CDR3 sequencing. To identify alloreactive clones, pre-transplant mixed lymphocyte reaction products were sequenced and compared with unstimulated pre-transplant donor and recipient T cells. Of the 20 to 30 intestinal transplant recipients enrolled in the cohort, one of whom was a retransplant, 3 patients without pretransplant specimens were excluded. A peak of at least 4% donor T cells among recipient peripheral blood mononuclear cells was the definition used for donor T cell macrochimerism. Samples from a few later patients were sequenced in-house on an Illumina MiSeq with MiXCR processing rather than by the commercial service.

After transplant, bone marrow was aspirated from the posterior iliac crest or from another site selected by the physician. From its cysteine to its phenylalanine, the CDR3 spans 11 amino acids. The retained sequence is limited to the CDR3, 33 bases, with the frame set at the first base. Trimming takes 1 base from V and 5 bases from J, and the germline ends sit 2 bases apart. Looking up the germline V gene (reference sequence) yields CDR1 DFQATT and CDR2 SNEGSKA. The full study reports these points: GvH clones turned up in recipient bone marrow, with some appearing earlier in ileal mucosa or blood, a pattern consistent with an intestinal mucosal origin. Early after transplant, peak levels of circulating GvH clones were associated with declines in HvG clones. Patients with donor T cell macrochimerism had high GvH to HvG T cell clonal ratios in their allografts. The conclusions were limited by the relatively low number and heterogeneity of the intestinal transplant patients.

The receptor's source is a human patient who received an intestinal transplant, so some T cells may come from the graft donor. The material sequenced was bone marrow, taken roughly 130 days after transplant. The chain was built from TRBV20-1 and TRBJ2-2, with the D gene too uncertain to name. The CDR3 region: CSARVTGELFF. The DNA reads as follows: TGCAGTGCTAGAGTGACCGGGGAGCTGTTTTTT.